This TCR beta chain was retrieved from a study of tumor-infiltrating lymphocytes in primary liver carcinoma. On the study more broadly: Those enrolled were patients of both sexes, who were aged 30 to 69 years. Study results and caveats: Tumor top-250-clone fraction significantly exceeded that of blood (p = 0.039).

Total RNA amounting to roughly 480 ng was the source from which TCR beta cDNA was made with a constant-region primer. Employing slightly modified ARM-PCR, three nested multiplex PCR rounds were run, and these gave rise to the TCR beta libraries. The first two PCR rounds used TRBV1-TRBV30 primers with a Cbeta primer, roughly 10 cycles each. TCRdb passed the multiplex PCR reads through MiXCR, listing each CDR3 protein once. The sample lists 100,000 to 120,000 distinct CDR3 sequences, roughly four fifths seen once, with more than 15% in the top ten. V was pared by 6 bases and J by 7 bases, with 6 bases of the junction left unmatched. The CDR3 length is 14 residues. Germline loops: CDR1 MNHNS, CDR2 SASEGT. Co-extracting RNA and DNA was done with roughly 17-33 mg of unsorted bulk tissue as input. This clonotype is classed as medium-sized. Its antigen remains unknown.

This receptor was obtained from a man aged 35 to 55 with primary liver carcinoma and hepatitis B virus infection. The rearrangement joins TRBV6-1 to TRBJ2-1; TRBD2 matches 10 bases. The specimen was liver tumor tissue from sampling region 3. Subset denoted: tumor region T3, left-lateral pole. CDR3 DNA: TGTGCCAGCAGCCCTAGCGGGAGTGGTAATGAGCAGTTCTTC. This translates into CASSPSGSGNEQFF.